The next 30 T cell receptor beta chains were all read from a single sample in a study of T cell repertoires in cytomegalovirus infection. TCRdb re-called the reads with MiXCR, one entry per CDR3 protein. The repertoire holds about 260,000 distinct CDR3 sequences, with roughly 13% as singletons. What was sequenced was PBMCs. Source of these receptors: a human donor in good health (CMV status not recorded). Some clones in this sample may be carry-over from other donors' samples.

This rearrangement joins TRBV7-9 to TRBJ2-5, with a weak D call TRBD2 (5 bases). CDR1 is SEHNR, CDR2 FQNEAQ, per germline (reference sequence). V was clipped by 4 bases and J by 5 bases, with 8 bases between them. The CDR3 is made up of 12 amino acids. CDR3 region: CASSWGVETQYF. CDR3 nucleotides: TGTGCCAGCAGCTGGGGAGTGGAGACCCAGTACTTC.

The gene calls are TRBV20-1 and TRBJ1-5; 7 nucleotides line up with TRBD1. The CDR3 has 16 residues. Germline V gene data show CDR1 as DFQATT and CDR2 as SNEGSKA (reference sequence). J lost 1 base, V lost 2 bases, and 8 bases had no gene match. The CDR3 DNA reads TGCAGTGCTAGACTCGGACAGGACCTCAGCAATCAGCCCCAGCATTTT. Protein product: CSARLGQDLSNQPQHF.

The chain combines TRBV7-4 with TRBJ1-4; the D is unclear. The CDR3 spans 14 residues. Per the germline V gene, CDR1 is SGHVT and CDR2 is SQSDAQ. V lost 5 bases, J lost 7 bases, and 14 bases lay in between. Written as DNA, the CDR3 is TGTGCCAGCAGCGTACTCCCAGGAGGTGAAAAACTGTTTTTT. This encodes CASSVLPGGEKLFF. The full variable domain, with the rest looked up from reference TRBV7-4 and TRBJ1-4, is GAGVSQSPRYKVAKRGRDVALRCDSISGHVTLYWYRQTLGQGSEVLTYSQSDAQRDKSGRPSGRFSAERPERSVSTLKIQRTEQGDSAVYLCASSVLPGGEKLFFGSGTQLSVL.

This clonotype has only a few counts. This rearrangement joins TRBV20-1 to TRBJ1-5; D unclear. The CDR3 loop spans 12 amino acids. The germline CDR1 and CDR2 sequences are DFQATT and SNEGSKA (reference sequence). The V and J ends lost 0 bases and 7 bases respectively, with 7 bases between them. The CDR3 region is CSARDVGQPQHF. The CDR3 DNA follows: TGCAGTGCTAGAGATGTAGGCCAGCCCCAGCATTTT.

There are many counts of this clonotype. The rearrangement links TRBV7-9 to TRBJ2-1; TRBD2 is a possible D gene (6 bases). Trimming took 4 bases from V and 4 from J, leaving 20 bases between them. Germline-derived CDR1 and CDR2 are SEHNR and FQNEAQ (reference sequence). The CDR3 sequence is 17 residues long. CDR3 DNA sequence: TGTGCCAGCAGCTACACTCCCGGGTGGGGGACTTACAATGAGCAGTTCTTC. Residues: CASSYTPGWGTYNEQFF.

In this sample, this clonotype turned up many times. The V call is TRBV12-3 or TRBV12-4, the J call TRBJ2-7; 8 positions agree with TRBD1. The junction had 5 bases not matched to a gene; V was cut back by 3 bases and J by 1 base. The CDR3 loop spans 15 amino acids. CDR3 nucleotides: TGTGCCAGCAGTTTCGGCAGGGGGCAGTCCTACGAGCAGTACTTC. This gives the protein CASSFGRGQSYEQYF.

In DNA, the CDR3 is TGCAGTGCTAGAGGCCTGACTAGCGGGGGCTCGTCGAAGGGCGAGCAGTACTTC. It encodes CSARGLTSGGSSKGEQYF. This chain joins TRBV20-1 and TRBJ2-7; 12 bases are shared with TRBD2. The CDR3 sequence is 18 residues long. Trimming at V came to 1 base and at J to 6 bases, leaving 16 bases not matched to a gene. Germline V lookup: CDR1 DFQATT, CDR2 SNEGSKA (reference sequence).

The CDR3 bases are TGTGCCAGCAGTTTCCTCCCGCCGGGAGGTAATGAAAAACTGTTTTTT. Translation: CASSFLPPGGNEKLFF. J is TRBJ1-4 and V is TRBV27, with D uncertain. Trimming removed 3 bases at V and 4 bases at J, with 15 bases between. Germline-derived CDR1 and CDR2 are MNHEY and SMNVEV (reference sequence). CDR3 length: 16 residues. Based on the CDR3 plus reference TRBV27 and TRBJ1-4, the full variable domain is EAQVTQNPRYLITVTGKKLTVTCSQNMNHEYMSWYRQDPGLGLRQIYYSMNVEVTDKGDVPEGYKVSRKEKRNFPLILESPSPNQTSLYFCASSFLPPGGNEKLFFGSGTQLSVL.

The rearrangement links TRBV12-3 or TRBV12-4 to TRBJ2-1; TRBD1 is a possible D gene (6 bases). Trimming removed 3 bases at V and 8 bases at J, with 11 bases between. This CDR3 region has 13 residues. The CDR3, as DNA: TGTGCCAGCAGTTTCGGGACAAGAGATGAGCAGTTCTTC. Its translation: CASSFGTRDEQFF.

The sample holds many counts of this clonotype. This chain uses TRBV10-3 with TRBJ1-2, with TRBD1 identical over 9 bases. Germline-derived CDR1 and CDR2 are ENHRY and SYGVKD. There are 13 residues in the CDR3. The V segment lost 9 bases and the J segment 8 bases; nucleotides outside the gene matches: 10. The CDR3 loop is CAMGTGMIEGYTF. CDR3 nucleotide sequence: TGTGCCATGGGGACAGGGATGATTGAAGGCTACACCTTC.

This chain links TRBV2 with TRBJ1-1, with D uncertain. V was shortened by 7 bases and J by 4 bases, with 13 bases between the two germline ends. Germline CDR1 and CDR2: SNHLY and FYNNEI. The CDR3 has 13 residues. This CDR3 is CASTDTAGTEAFF. The CDR3 nucleotides read TGTGCCAGCACAGATACCGCGGGCACTGAAGCTTTCTTT.

The rearrangement joins TRBV2 to TRBJ2-7, with D possibly TRBD2 on 7 matching bases. This CDR3 has 14 residues. Trimming shortened V by 6 bases and J by 6 bases, and 18 bases separated the two germline ends. Germline V CDR1 and CDR2: SNHLY, FYNNEI. This CDR3 is CASRQGLPSLEQYF. The CDR3, as DNA: TGTGCCAGCAGACAGGGACTACCGTCTCTCGAGCAGTACTTC.

V is TRBV5-1 and J is TRBJ1-1; TRBD1 is a possible D gene (6 bases). V was clipped by 2 bases and J by 1 base, with 12 bases between them. The CDR3 is 15 residues long. Germline CDR1 and CDR2: SGHRS and YFSETQ. This chain's CDR3 is CASSFLQGTNTEAFF. As DNA, the CDR3 is TGCGCCAGCAGCTTCCTACAGGGTACGAACACTGAAGCTTTCTTT.

This clonotype was seen at least ten times. This sequence joins TRBV19 and TRBJ2-1, with D possibly being TRBD2 (6 bases). Germline lookup yields CDR1 LNHDA and CDR2 SQIVND (reference sequence). The CDR3 consists of 13 residues. Trimming left V 2 bases short and J 6 bases short, with 8 bases between. The DNA of the CDR3 is TGTGCCAGTAGTATACTAGCGCTCAATGAGCAGTTCTTC. Translation: CASSILALNEQFF.

This clonotype was observed many times. This rearrangement joins TRBV7-2 to TRBJ2-3, with 12 nucleotides matching TRBD2. The V gene's germline CDR1 is SGHTA and CDR2 FQGNSA. V lost 5 bases and J lost 4; bases outside the gene matches: 4. This CDR3 spans 15 amino acids. CDR3 residues: CASSATSGSADTQYF. The CDR3 coding sequence is TGTGCCAGCAGCGCGACTAGCGGGAGTGCAGATACGCAGTATTTT.

This clonotype was observed a few times. The CDR3 is CSVERGSADTQYF. The CDR3 region has the DNA TGCAGCGTTGAACGGGGGAGTGCAGATACGCAGTATTTT. V gene TRBV29-1 combines with J gene TRBJ2-3; possible D gene TRBD2, 6 bases. V was trimmed by 2 bases and J by 4 bases, leaving 10 bases between them. The CDR3 totals 13 residues. From germline, CDR1 is SQVTM and CDR2 ANQGSEA.

CDR3: CASSLPGQGEHTEAFF. DNA for the CDR3: TGTGCCAGCAGCTTACCGGGACAGGGAGAACACACTGAAGCTTTCTTT. This chain links TRBV11-2 with TRBJ1-1; TRBD1 matches at 9 bases. The CDR3 consists of 16 residues. J gave up 3 bases and V 2 bases, and 7 bases lay outside the gene matches. Germline CDR1 and CDR2: SGHAT and FQNNGV.

This clonotype was counted many times. The rearrangement links TRBV4-3 to TRBJ2-5; TRBD1 or TRBD2 may be the D gene (5 bases each). CDR1 is LGHNA and CDR2 is YSLEER in the germline V gene. V lost 1 base and J lost 5, with 14 bases in between. CDR3 length: 15 amino acids. The CDR3 DNA reads TGCGCCAGCAGCCAAGTGTGGGGGATGGAGGAGACCCAGTACTTC. Protein sequence: CASSQVWGMEETQYF.

A word on this clonotype: A single base separates this from a much larger clone, so it may be a read error. The chain carries TRBV28 and TRBJ2-7; D tentatively reads TRBD1 or TRBD2 (5 bases each). V was cut by 7 bases and J by 0 bases, with 16 bases left in between. Germline V CDR1 and CDR2: MDHEN, SYDVKM. CDR3 length: 15 amino acids. CDR3 loop: CASTTGGTASYEQYF. DNA for the CDR3: TGTGCCAGCACGACCGGTGGGACGGCCTCCTACGAGCAGTACTTC.

There are many counts of this clonotype. CDR3 bases: TGTGCCACCAGCAGAGAGGACAGAAACTACGAGCAGTACTTC. Translation: CATSREDRNYEQYF. This chain uses TRBV15 with TRBJ2-7, with TRBD1 as a possible D gene (6 bases). V gave up 0 bases and J gave up 3 bases, with 9 bases separating them. The CDR3 has 14 residues. Per the germline V gene, CDR1 is LNHNV and CDR2 is YYDKDF (reference sequence).

The table lists this clonotype with a few counts. The DNA of the CDR3 is TGCGCCAGCAGCCAAGATCTCCGGGGGGCTGGCTATGGCTACACCTTC. Its translation is CASSQDLRGAGYGYTF. V usage is TRBV4-3 and J usage is TRBJ1-2, with a weak D call TRBD1 (6 bases). This CDR3 is 16 amino acids long. V was clipped by 0 bases and J by 4 bases, with 15 bases between them. Germline values: CDR1 LGHNA, CDR2 YSLEER.

The chain links TRBV20-1 to TRBJ2-5; 10 bases fit TRBD2. Germline CDR1 and CDR2: DFQATT and SNEGSKA (reference sequence). This CDR3 is 14 amino acids long. J lost 6 bases, V lost 5 bases, and 9 bases had no gene match. CDR3 nucleotide sequence: TGCAGTGCTGGGTCTAGCGGGAGTGTAAAGACCCAGTACTTC. Encoded protein: CSAGSSGSVKTQYF.

The chain links TRBV14 to TRBJ1-2, with TRBD1 as a possible D gene (6 bases). V was trimmed by 6 bases and J by 7 bases, leaving 15 bases between them. Germline CDR1 is SGHDN and CDR2 is FVKESK. This CDR3 is 13 amino acids long. CDR3 amino acids: CASSQGPGVGYTF. In DNA form, the CDR3 reads TGTGCCAGCAGTCAGGGGCCAGGGGTTGGCTACACCTTC.

In this sample, this clonotype turned up a few times. The genes are TRBV4-1 and TRBJ2-7, with 10 bases fitting TRBD2. V lost 0 bases, J lost 2 bases, and 4 bases stayed unmatched. The CDR3 has 16 residues. Germline V gene lookup returns CDR1 MGHRA and CDR2 YSYEKL. The CDR3 coding sequence is TGCGCCAGCAGCCAAGAGGAGCGGGGGGGTACCTACGAGCAGTACTTC. It yields the protein CASSQEERGGTYEQYF.

The chain combines TRBV11-2 with TRBJ1-2; tentatively, D is TRBD1 (6 bases). The CDR3 length is 15 residues. Germline CDR1 is SGHAT and CDR2 is FQNNGV. Trimming shortened V by 5 bases and J by 6 bases, and 19 bases separated the two germline ends. The CDR3 nucleotides are TGTGCCAGCAGCGTAAACAGGGCTTCTATCAATGGCTACACCTTC. Translation: CASSVNRASINGYTF.

Many counts were recorded for this clonotype. The genes are TRBV7-2 and TRBJ1-1, with 9 nucleotides matching TRBD1. The CDR3 consists of 15 residues. CDR1 and CDR2 (germline): SGHTA, FQGNSA. Trimming took 5 bases from V and 0 from J; bases not matched to a gene: 4. In DNA form, the CDR3 reads TGTGCCAGCAGCCTCGGGACAGGGATGAACACTGAAGCTTTCTTT. This codes for CASSLGTGMNTEAFF.

This rearrangement joins TRBV28 to TRBJ2-7; a weak D match, TRBD2 (6 bases). The CDR3 contains 15 residues. Germline V lookup: CDR1 MDHEN, CDR2 SYDVKM. Trimming removed 5 bases at V and 2 bases at J, with 16 bases between. The CDR3 region has the DNA TGTGCCAGCAGTCCGCCCGGGACTCAAGCCTACGAGCAGTACTTC. Encoded protein: CASSPPGTQAYEQYF. Full variable domain (outside the CDR3, taken from reference TRBV28 and TRBJ2-7): DVKVTQSSRYLVKRTGEKVFLECVQDMDHENMFWYRQDPGLGLRLIYFSYDVKMKEKGDIPEGYSVSREKKERFSLILESASTNQTSMYLCASSPPGTQAYEQYFGPGTRLTVT.

This chain uses TRBV29-1 with TRBJ2-5, with D unresolved. The CDR3 length is 13 residues. Germline V lookup: CDR1 SQVTM, CDR2 ANQGSEA. V was pared by 6 bases and J by 5 bases, with 16 bases between. The CDR3 sequence: CSVSLTDGETQYF. The DNA of the CDR3 is TGCAGCGTCTCCCTGACTGATGGTGAGACCCAGTACTTC.

This clonotype occurred a few times. The chain carries TRBV5-1 and TRBJ1-5, with no clear D. CDR1 is SGHRS, CDR2 YFSETQ, per germline. Between the trimmed V and J ends, which lost 3 bases and 1 base, there was a span of 11 bases. The CDR3 is 15 residues long. This CDR3 is CASSSWQQSNQPQHF. CDR3 nucleotides: TGCGCCAGCAGCTCTTGGCAGCAGAGCAATCAGCCCCAGCATTTT.

The chain has TRBV11-1 and TRBJ2-1; D gene uncertain. This CDR3 region has 13 residues. The V end was cut by 3 bases, the J end by 6 bases, with 9 bases between. CDR1 and CDR2 (germline): SGHAT, FQDESV (reference sequence). CDR3 in DNA: TGTGCCAGCAGCTTTACTCACCCCAATGAGCAGTTCTTC. It translates to CASSFTHPNEQFF.